This TCR beta chain is drawn from a study of shared clonotypes between healthy human individuals. The naive CD8 population came from CD45RO-negative cells selected for CCR7, without terminally differentiated effector memory CD45RA+ cells. V was clipped by 3 bases and J by 9 bases; unmatched bases: 8. CDR1 and CDR2 from the germline V gene are GTSNPN and SVGIG (reference sequence). CDR3 length equals 13 residues. Libraries were prepared by immunoSEQ multiplex PCR; TCRdb keeps only in-frame clonotypes and omits some of them. The sample consists of about 2 million clones, approximately 94% of them appearing once.

The receptor's source is a man in his late teens or twenties in good health. This sequence joins TRBV30 and TRBJ2-1; TRBD2 matches at 7 bases. The specimen was naive CD8+ T cells sorted from blood. The CDR3 here is CAWSLGLGGEQFF. Here the CDR3 DNA reads TGTGCCTGGAGCCTCGGACTAGGTGGTGAGCAGTTCTTC.